The following is a TCR beta chain sequence with its context. The data stem from a study of blood T cell repertoires in COVID-19. Profiled with immunoSEQ multiplex PCR; TCRdb holds only in-frame clones, not every one. The table records about 9,000 clones, around four fifths of them present only once. The TCR was taken from a human donor in a cohort sampled during active COVID-19. The source material was peripheral blood.

DNA of the CDR3: TGCGCCAGCCGTCACCGGGACAGAAGCACAGATACGCAGTATTTT. Translated, it gives CASRHRDRSTDTQYF. The V call is TRBV5-1, the J call TRBJ2-3; TRBD1 matches 7 bases. The V segment lost 7 bases and the J segment 0 bases; nucleotides outside the gene matches: 8. The CDR3 runs 15 residues. Germline values: CDR1 SGHRS, CDR2 YFSETQ.